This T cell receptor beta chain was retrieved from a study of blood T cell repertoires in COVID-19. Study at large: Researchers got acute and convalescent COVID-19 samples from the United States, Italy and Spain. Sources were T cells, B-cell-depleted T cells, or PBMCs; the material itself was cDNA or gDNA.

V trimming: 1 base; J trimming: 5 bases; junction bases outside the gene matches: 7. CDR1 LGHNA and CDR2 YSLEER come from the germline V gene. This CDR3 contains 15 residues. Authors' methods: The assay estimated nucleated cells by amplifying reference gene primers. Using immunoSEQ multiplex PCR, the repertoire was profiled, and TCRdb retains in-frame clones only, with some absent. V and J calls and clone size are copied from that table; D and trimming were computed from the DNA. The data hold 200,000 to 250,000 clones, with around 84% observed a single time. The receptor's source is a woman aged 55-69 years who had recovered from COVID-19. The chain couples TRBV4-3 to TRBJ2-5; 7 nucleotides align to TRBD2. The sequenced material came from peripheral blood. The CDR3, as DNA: TGCGCCAGCAGCCAAGGGACTAGTGTAGGGGAGACCCAGTACTTC. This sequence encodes CASSQGTSVGETQYF.